The 28 T cell receptor beta chains listed next were all sequenced from one sample in a study of blood T cells in healthy people across ages. A second PCR, run for about 7 to 12 cycles, used a sample-barcoded 5' primer plus a J-beta primer mix. Each CDR3 protein gets one entry after TCRdb re-called the 5' RACE reads with MiXCR. This table has hundreds of thousands of distinct CDR3 sequences, approximately 43% appearing once. Specimen: blood. The origin of the receptors is a woman aged 55 to 70 in good health.

With regard to this clonotype: At one end, the junction sequence differs from germline, possibly due to a read error. In DNA form, the CDR3 reads TGTGCCACCAGTGATCGGACAGGGGGCGGTGGCCACACCTTC. Translation gives CATSDRTGGGGHTF. The chain couples TRBV24-1 to TRBJ1-2; 11 bases fit TRBD1. CDR3 length: 14 amino acids. Germline CDR1 is KGHDR and CDR2 is SFDVKD.

The V gene is TRBV7-2, the J gene TRBJ2-7; perhaps TRBD2 as D (6 bases). Trimming removed 4 bases from V and 2 bases from J, with 15 bases in between. The CDR3 totals 15 residues. Germline lookup yields CDR1 SGHTA and CDR2 FQGNSA. CDR3 residues: CASSSRDLLAYEQYF. In DNA, the CDR3 is TGTGCCAGCAGCTCCCGGGACTTACTAGCCTACGAGCAGTACTTC.

This clonotype was counted many times. The chain is built from TRBV7-2 and TRBJ2-5; D perhaps matches TRBD1 (6 bases). The CDR3 contains 14 residues. Looked up from germline, CDR1 is SGHTA and CDR2 is FQGNSA. Between the trimmed V and J ends, which lost 2 bases and 4 bases, there was a span of 11 bases. CDR3: CASSLSRGGETQYF. The CDR3 bases are TGTGCCAGCAGCTTAAGTAGAGGGGGAGAGACCCAGTACTTC.

This clonotype has a handful of counts. CDR3 region: CAISEATTDTQYF. CDR3 sequence (DNA): TGTGCCATCAGTGAGGCTACCACAGATACGCAGTATTTT. This chain links TRBV10-3 with TRBJ2-3; no clear D. The ends were cut back, 2 bases at V and 2 bases at J, with 5 bases in the middle. The germline V gene encodes CDR1 ENHRY and CDR2 SYGVKD. The CDR3 sequence is 13 residues long.

This clonotype was recorded a few times. The chain is built from TRBV7-2 and TRBJ1-2; possibly TRBD1 for D (5 bases). The CDR3 runs 14 residues. Germline V gene lookup returns CDR1 SGHTA and CDR2 FQGNSA. Trimming pared 6 bases from V and 0 bases from J, leaving 11 bases between. CDR3 nucleotide sequence: TGTGCCAGCAGGCGGGACCGCGCTAACTATGGCTACACCTTC. This encodes CASRRDRANYGYTF.

V and J are TRBV28 and TRBJ2-1; 8 positions match TRBD2. Germline V gene data show CDR1 as MDHEN and CDR2 as SYDVKM. The length of the CDR3 is 15 residues. Losses at the gene ends were 5 bases for V and 10 bases for J; bases not matched to a gene: 13. The CDR3 DNA follows: TGTGCCAGCAGTGGGAGCGGGAGTAGGAGCTACGAGCAGTTCTTC. Residues: CASSGSGSRSYEQFF.

This clonotype was counted a single time. The chain joins TRBV27 to TRBJ2-2, with 10 positions matching TRBD2. The CDR3 length is 19 residues. Trimming took 4 bases from V and 1 from J; bases not matched to a gene: 12. Germline values: CDR1 MNHEY, CDR2 SMNVEV (reference sequence). This CDR3 is CASSYLITSGVGNTGELFF. The CDR3 DNA reads as TGTGCCAGCAGTTACCTCATTACTAGCGGGGTAGGGAACACCGGGGAGCTGTTTTTT.

This clonotype showed up just a few times. The CDR3 DNA is TGTGCCAGCAGCCAAGGGACCGGGACAGGGGACGAGCAGTACTTC. Translation gives CASSQGTGTGDEQYF. V is TRBV3-1 and J is TRBJ2-7; 10 nucleotides match TRBD1. V trimming: 1 base; J trimming: 5 bases; junction bases outside the gene matches: 5. CDR1 LGHDT and CDR2 YNNKEL come from the germline V gene (reference sequence). The CDR3 totals 15 residues.

There are a few counts of this clonotype. CDR3 coding DNA: TGTGCCAGCAAACGGGGCGCGGCCAAAAACATTCAGTACTTC. This gives the protein CASKRGAAKNIQYF. This chain joins TRBV12-3 or TRBV12-4 and TRBJ2-4, with D tentatively TRBD1 or TRBD2 (5 bases each). Trimming pared 7 bases from V and 1 base from J, leaving 11 bases between. CDR3 length: 14 amino acids.

This chain uses TRBV20-1 with TRBJ2-1, with 8 bases fitting TRBD2. From germline, CDR1 is DFQATT and CDR2 SNEGSKA (reference sequence). J lost 8 bases, V lost 6 bases, and 12 bases had no gene match. The CDR3 spans 14 residues. The CDR3 nucleotides read TGCAGTGCCCCGGTAGCGGGGTCGCGAGATGAGCAGTTCTTC. It is translated as CSAPVAGSRDEQFF.

This clonotype was seen only once. The chain links TRBV2 to TRBJ2-7; 7 bases map to TRBD2. Germline V gene data show CDR1 as SNHLY and CDR2 as FYNNEI. Germline trimming cut 5 bases from V and 2 bases from J; bases unmatched to any gene: 12. CDR3 length: 16 amino acids. The CDR3, as DNA: TGTGCCAGCAGTCCCTTAGCGGGCCAGGAGACCTACGAGCAGTACTTC. Encoded protein: CASSPLAGQETYEQYF.

As for this clonotype: The conserved closing phenylalanine or tryptophan is absent in this CDR3, likely reflecting a read error. This chain uses TRBV5-1 with TRBJ2-5, with D possibly TRBD1 on 6 matching bases. Germline V gives CDR1 SGHRS, CDR2 YFSETQ. V lost 5 bases and J lost 1, with 12 bases in between. CDR3 length: 14 amino acids. The CDR3 DNA reads as TGCGCCAGCAGACAGGGCACATCCCAAGAGACCCAGTACCTC. Protein product: CASRQGTSQETQYL.

This chain links TRBV5-1 with TRBJ1-6; 9 nucleotides match TRBD1. The V gene end was trimmed by 3 bases and the J gene end by 7 bases; junction bases not matched to a gene: 8. The germline gives CDR1 SGHRS, CDR2 YFSETQ. The CDR3 totals 16 residues. The CDR3 bases are TGCGCCAGCAGCTCGATAGGGACAGGGAAAAATTCACCCCTCCACTTT. Protein product: CASSSIGTGKNSPLHF.

This clonotype came up a few times. CDR3 amino acids: CASSVLAGGQPDTQYF. The CDR3 DNA sequence: TGCGCCAGCAGCGTACTAGCGGGGGGTCAACCAGATACGCAGTATTTT. The gene calls are TRBV5-1 and TRBJ2-3, with TRBD2 identical over 12 bases. The CDR3 has 16 amino acids. V shed 4 bases, J shed 4 bases, and the junction held 7 bases outside the gene matches. Germline V CDR1 and CDR2: SGHRS, YFSETQ.

The CDR3 coding sequence is TGTGCCAGCAGTGACCTGGGACAGGGGGCTTCAGAGACCCAGTACTTC. Encoded protein: CASSDLGQGASETQYF. This chain uses TRBV25-1 with TRBJ2-5; 12 bases match TRBD1. The CDR3 is 16 amino acids. The V and J ends lost 3 bases and 4 bases, in that order; junction bases with no gene match: 6. Germline CDR1 reads MGHDK; CDR2 reads SYGVNS.

CDR3 nucleotides: TGTGCCAGCTCACCCGGACAGGGGAAGGGCTACGAGCAGTACTTC. As protein: CASSPGQGKGYEQYF. The chain couples TRBV18 to TRBJ2-7, with TRBD1 matching 9 bases. V was pared by 3 bases and J by 3 bases, with 6 bases of the junction left unmatched. Per the germline V gene, CDR1 is KGHSH and CDR2 is LQKENI. The CDR3 contains 15 residues.

V gene TRBV20-1 combines with J gene TRBJ2-7; 9 bases map to TRBD2. The J call is uncertain, as TRBJ2-5 better fits the DNA end. The CDR3 runs 14 residues. Germline V gives CDR1 DFQATT, CDR2 SNEGSKA (reference sequence). Here the CDR3 DNA reads TGCAGTGCAGCTACCGGGACTAGCAGGGAGACCCAGTACTTC. It codes for CSAATGTSRETQYF.

The gene calls are TRBV10-1 and TRBJ2-3; 7 bases map to TRBD2. The CDR3 loop spans 14 amino acids. Unmatched junction bases numbered 7, after V lost 6 bases and J lost 4 bases. Germline V gives CDR1 WNHNN, CDR2 SYGVQD (reference sequence). CDR3 loop: CASSPTSPSDTQYF. The CDR3 DNA reads TGCGCCAGCAGCCCGACTAGCCCGTCAGATACGCAGTATTTT.

The table lists this clonotype with a few counts. The V gene is TRBV11-2, the J gene TRBJ2-7, with 7 bases that match TRBD1. Looked up from germline, CDR1 is SGHAT and CDR2 is FQNNGV. Losses at the gene ends were 5 bases for V and 2 bases for J; bases not matched to a gene: 9. The CDR3 contains 15 residues. In DNA, the CDR3 is TGTGCCAGCAGCCTCGACAGGGCGGTGGCCTACGAGCAGTACTTC. Translation gives CASSLDRAVAYEQYF. Full variable domain (outside the CDR3, taken from reference TRBV11-2 and TRBJ2-7): EAGVAQSPRYKIIEKRQSVAFWCNPISGHATLYWYQQILGQGPKLLIQFQNNGVVDDSQLPKDRFSAERLKGVDSTLKIQPAKLEDSAVYLCASSLDRAVAYEQYFGPGTRLTVT.

The chain recombines TRBV28 with TRBJ2-7; D ambiguous. Looked up from germline, CDR1 is MDHEN and CDR2 is SYDVKM. Trimming took off 6 bases at V and 0 bases at J, with 12 bases between the two ends. The CDR3 is 14 amino acids. The CDR3: CASRRSRRSYEQYF. In DNA form, the CDR3 reads TGTGCCAGCAGGAGAAGTCGACGCTCCTACGAGCAGTACTTC.

The genes are TRBV6-4 and TRBJ2-3; D might be TRBD2 (5 bases). CDR1 and CDR2 (germline): MRHNA, SNTAGT. This CDR3 comprises 12 residues. V was trimmed by 0 bases and J by 12 bases, leaving 10 bases between them. The chain's CDR3 is CASSDSGVIQYF. DNA for the CDR3: TGTGCCAGCAGTGACTCCGGGGTTATTCAGTATTTT.

This clonotype has ten or more counts. The chain combines TRBV27 with TRBJ2-3; D is undetermined. V was cut by 2 bases and J by 2 bases, with 11 bases left in between. This CDR3 is 15 amino acids long. Germline values: CDR1 MNHEY, CDR2 SMNVEV (reference sequence). The DNA for the CDR3 is TGTGCCAGCAGTTTAAAGGGATTAAACACAGATACGCAGTATTTT. Translated, it gives CASSLKGLNTDTQYF.

Ten or more counts support this clonotype. V and J are TRBV20-1 and TRBJ2-7, with 7 bases that match TRBD1. V was clipped by 5 bases and J by 4 bases; unmatched bases: 8. Germline loops: CDR1 DFQATT, CDR2 SNEGSKA (reference sequence). The CDR3 totals 13 residues. CDR3 residues: CSAAGQEPYEQYF. DNA of the CDR3: TGCAGTGCTGCCGGACAGGAGCCATACGAGCAGTACTTC.

The chain employs TRBV7-9 and TRBJ2-3; 8 bases match TRBD2. CDR3 length equals 16 residues. The germline gives CDR1 SEHNR, CDR2 FQNEAQ (reference sequence). V lost 1 base and J lost 4; bases outside the gene matches: 7. In nucleotides, the CDR3 is TGTGCCAGCAGCTTAGTAACAGCGGGAGCCCCAGATACGCAGTATTTT. Its protein is CASSLVTAGAPDTQYF.

The chain has TRBV3-1 and TRBJ1-6, with D perhaps matching TRBD1 (6 bases). The ends were cut back, 1 base at V and 9 bases at J, with 22 bases in the middle. Germline V gives CDR1 LGHDT, CDR2 YNNKEL (reference sequence). There are 18 residues in the CDR3. CDR3 sequence: CASSQGFLTGWKSSPLHF. The CDR3 nucleotides are TGTGCCAGCAGCCAAGGTTTCTTAACAGGGTGGAAGAGTTCACCCCTCCACTTT.

This clonotype has a handful of counts. This sequence joins TRBV20-1 and TRBJ2-5; 10 nucleotides line up with TRBD2. Trimming cost V 0 bases and J 1 base; bases outside gene matches: 5. Germline V CDR1 and CDR2: DFQATT, SNEGSKA (reference sequence). The CDR3 spans 16 residues. CDR3 coding DNA: TGCAGTGCTAGAGATCGGGAGCGGGGGGGCCAAGAGACCCAGTACTTC. Its translation is CSARDRERGGQETQYF.

A word on this clonotype: One end of the junction varies from germline; a read error may be responsible. The chain has TRBV5-1 and TRBJ2-3; TRBD2 agrees at 8 bases. The CDR3 length is 16 residues. Germline V CDR1 and CDR2: SGHRS, YFSETQ. In DNA, the CDR3 is TGCGCCAGCAGCTTGGCCTCGGGACTAGGTACAGATAAGCAGTATTTT. This encodes CASSLASGLGTDKQYF.

The chain has TRBV4-3 and TRBJ1-1; the D gene is possibly TRBD1 (5 bases). The CDR3 consists of 15 residues. The germline V gene encodes CDR1 LGHNA and CDR2 YSLEER. V lost 0 bases and J 4 bases, leaving 12 bases between the germline ends. CDR3 residues: CASSQDTGRGTEAFF. CDR3 sequence (DNA): TGCGCCAGCAGCCAAGATACGGGACGGGGCACTGAAGCTTTCTTT.